This T cell receptor beta chain was sequenced for a study of blood T cell repertoires in COVID-19 (TCRdb year 2020). With respect to the entire study: The collaborator samples originated in the United States, Italy and Spain and spanned the acute and convalescent phases of COVID-19. The material from the prospective study consisted of cDNA or gDNA derived from T cells, B-cell-depleted T cells, or PBMCs. A freely available public database, intended as a resource for researchers studying the immune response to SARS-CoV-2, is where the repertoires were released. Nearly every sample came with metadata listing a de-identified subject ID, COVID-19 status, age in years and sex. The dataset comprised deeply sampled blood TCRbeta repertoires from subjects exposed to, actively infected with, or recovered from COVID-19. Where available, HLA class I and class II types were obtained from metadata supplied by the sample provider rather than from assay-based typing. The samples were drawn from the first 160 participants of the ongoing ImmuneRACE study and from roughly 1,300 subjects provided by 6 global collaborators.

At one collaborating source in Seattle, patients were enrolled during active infection and were followed longitudinally through the course of disease. The collaborating institutions used their own protocols to collect whole blood in K2EDTA tubes. For TCRbeta analysis, collaborator samples were shipped as frozen whole blood, as isolated PBMCs, or as DNA extracted from either sample type. What the study reported, not specific to this receptor: How much clinical and demographic metadata was included differed by source and by participant, and the metadata was provided uncurated.

Concerning this clone: This receptor's antigen is unknown. The record has no base qualities; no much larger clone is one base away.

TCRbeta CDR3 regions were amplified from genomic DNA using the immunoSEQ Assay, a bias-controlled multiplex PCR. The published analysis was carried out like this. The number of nucleated cells in each sample was estimated from the amplification of reference gene primers within the assay. Sequence reads were collapsed and filtered to measure the absolute abundance of every unique TCRbeta CDR3 rearrangement. For each sample, productive Simpson clonality was calculated as the square root of Simpson's diversity index across productive rearrangements. The immuneACCESS repertoire file appears here via TCRdb, limited to in-frame rearrangements. These files lack a portion of the clones; in checked studies, under half of the deficit traces to unresolved V genes, and the cause of the others is not known. V, J and clone size reflect that table, while D and trimming were determined from the DNA. The sample table shows 250,000 to 300,000 clones, and 88% are seen once. The ten most abundant clones make up about 10% of the sample.

From its cysteine to its phenylalanine, the CDR3 spans 14 amino acids. Only the CDR3 DNA stays, 42 bases, in frame from base 1. V loses 11 bases, J loses 2 bases, and the germline ends lie 19 bases apart. The sample was peripheral blood. The chain employs TRBV23-1 and TRBJ2-7, with the D gene too uncertain to name. TRBV23-1 is classed as an ORF, of uncertain function. The TCR sequence derives from a young woman with COVID-19, enrolled during active disease. The bases are TGCGCCCCCGGCGGCCCCCGCAGTACCTACGAGCAGTACTTC. Translated, it gives CAPGGPRSTYEQYF.